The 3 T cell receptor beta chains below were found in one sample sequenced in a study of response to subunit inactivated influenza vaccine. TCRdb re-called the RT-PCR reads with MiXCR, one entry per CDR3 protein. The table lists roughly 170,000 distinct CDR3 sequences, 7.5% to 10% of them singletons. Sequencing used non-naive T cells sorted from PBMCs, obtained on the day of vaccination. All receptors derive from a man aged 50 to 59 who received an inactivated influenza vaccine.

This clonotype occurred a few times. The CDR3: CSAPVGGTPGVRNEQFF. The CDR3 nucleotides are TGCAGTGCCCCCGTGGGCGGGACCCCGGGTGTTAGGAATGAGCAGTTCTTC. The chain has TRBV20-1 and TRBJ2-1; perhaps TRBD2 as D (6 bases). The CDR3 has 17 residues. V was clipped by 6 bases and J by 7 bases, with 28 bases between them. Germline V CDR1 and CDR2: DFQATT, SNEGSKA (reference sequence).

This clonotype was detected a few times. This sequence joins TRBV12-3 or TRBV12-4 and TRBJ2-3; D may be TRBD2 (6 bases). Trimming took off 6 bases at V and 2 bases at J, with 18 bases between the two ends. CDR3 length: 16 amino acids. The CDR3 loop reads CASRVFGGTSTDTQYF. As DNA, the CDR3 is TGTGCCAGCAGGGTCTTCGGGGGTACCTCCACAGATACGCAGTATTTT.

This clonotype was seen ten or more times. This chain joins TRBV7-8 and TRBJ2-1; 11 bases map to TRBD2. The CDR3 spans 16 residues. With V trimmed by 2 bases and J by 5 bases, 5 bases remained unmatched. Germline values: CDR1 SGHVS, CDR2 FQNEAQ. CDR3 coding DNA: TGTGCCAGCAGCTTAAGTGCTAGCGGGGGGCACAATGAGCAGTTCTTC. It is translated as CASSLSASGGHNEQFF.